This T cell receptor (beta chain) comes out of a study of CD8 T cells in ankylosing spondylitis (dated by TCRdb to 2017 to 2019). About the full investigation: T cell receptor beta repertoires were profiled in healthy donors and ankylosing spondylitis patients so that disease-linked TCR variants could be found. Peripheral blood was sampled, and synovial fluid was additionally collected from ankylosing spondylitis patients. The whole study cohort included some 100 healthy donors and roughly 24 ankylosing spondylitis patients.

From V the trimming removes 5 bases and from J it removes 5 bases, while the gene matches leave 10 bases of the junction unaccounted for. CDR1 and CDR2 are drawn from the germline V gene: SGHVS, FQNEAQ. The CDR3 holds 15 amino acids from the cysteine to the phenylalanine. The read is trimmed to its CDR3 DNA, 45 bases read in frame from base 1. TCRdb records Illumina HiSeq 2500 as the sequencer. Quantitative 5'-RACE with molecular barcodes was the method used to prepare the TCR beta libraries. In the authors' own workflow: To identify disease-linked TCR variants, a new computational method was used, one built on a probabilistic model of VDJ rearrangement. TCRdb passed the public sequencing reads through fastp at Q25 and MiXCR, retaining productive beta sequences. When rows share a CDR3 protein, they turn into one entry using the most common DNA and genes. The V and J calls come from TCRdb's annotation, not from the publication. For this sample there are about 340,000 distinct CDR3 sequences; 20% to 25% appear just once. Of the sample, 10% to 15% falls within the top ten clones.

Overall study results and their limits: Some TCR beta motif variants had previously been reported in synovial fluid and blood of reactive arthritis patients, which suggested common disease-initiation mechanisms. The disease-linked clones had a CD8+ phenotype and were found at relatively low frequencies in peripheral blood. Significant enrichment of the disease-linked clones was reported in matched synovial fluid samples from ankylosing spondylitis patients. A TCR beta motif of fewer than 10 highly homologous amino acid variants appeared characteristic of blood from ankylosing spondylitis patients.

This clonotype came up a few times. Its binding antigen is unknown. One base away there is no much larger clone; base qualities are not given. This clonotype originated in a male donor with ankylosing spondylitis or in good health (not recorded which). The material sequenced was blood, either unsorted or a sorted T cell fraction (not recorded which). The sequence links TRBV7-8 to TRBJ1-1; 8 of the junction bases match TRBD1. The DNA reads TGTGCCAGCAGCCTTCATCAGGGGGCGAGGACTGAAGCTTTCTTT. It codes for CASSLHQGARTEAFF.